The 22 T cell receptor beta chains below all came from one sample that was sequenced in a study of shared clonotypes between healthy human individuals. TCRdb's copy holds only in-frame clones and misses some; the assay was immunoSEQ multiplex PCR. This sample has approximately 1,000,000 clones, with roughly 80% found just once. The sequenced sample consisted of memory CD4+ T cells from PBMCs. Subset: CD45RA-negative fraction. These receptors originate from a man between 18 and 29 years old in good health. Some clones in this sample may be carry-over from other donors' samples.

The rearrangement links TRBV4-2 to TRBJ2-2; TRBD2 matches 14 bases. This CDR3 region has 20 residues. Germline V gene lookup returns CDR1 LGHNA and CDR2 YNFKEQ. Trimming at V came to 2 bases and at J to 1 base, leaving 9 bases not matched to a gene. CDR3: CASSQTRLAGGLMNTGELFF. The CDR3 DNA follows: TGTGCCAGCAGCCAAACCCGACTAGCGGGAGGGCTAATGAACACCGGGGAGCTGTTTTTT.

Concerning this clone: Other nucleotide sequences in the sample specify the same CDR3. The genes are TRBV6-5 and TRBJ2-3; perhaps TRBD2 as D (5 bases). CDR1 and CDR2 from the germline V gene are MNHEY and SVGAGI. The CDR3 covers 12 residues. V was pared by 6 bases and J by 3 bases, with 7 bases between. CDR3 region: CASRGRTDTQYF. In DNA form, the CDR3 reads TGTGCCAGCAGAGGGAGAACAGATACGCAGTATTTT.

This clone was detected ten times or more. V and J are TRBV10-2 and TRBJ2-7; 7 bases match TRBD1. The CDR3 is 15 amino acids. CDR1 WSHSY and CDR2 SAAADI come from the germline V gene. V lost 2 bases and J lost 3; bases outside the gene matches: 7. The CDR3 DNA follows: TGCGCCAGCAGTGAGGGGCAGGGGGATGTCTACGAGCAGTACTTC. Its protein product is CASSEGQGDVYEQYF.

This clone was recorded a few times. The chain employs TRBV28 and TRBJ2-3, with TRBD2 matching 9 bases. This CDR3 region has 15 residues. Germline V gives CDR1 MDHEN, CDR2 SYDVKM. V lost 1 base, J lost 3 bases, and 2 bases stayed unmatched. The CDR3 DNA is TGTGCCAGCAGTTTATCCAGCGGGAGGACAGATACGCAGTATTTT. Its translation: CASSLSSGRTDTQYF.

This clone has a handful of counts. This chain connects TRBV5-6 to TRBJ2-5, with TRBD1 matching 8 bases. The J segment lost 13 bases and the V segment lost 4 bases, leaving 9 bases of the junction unmatched. The germline CDR1 and CDR2 sequences are SGHDT and YYEEEE. The length of the CDR3 is 12 residues. The DNA for the CDR3 is TGTGCCAGCAGCCCTGGGGGCGGACAGGGGTACTTC. As protein: CASSPGGGQGYF.

This sequence joins TRBV15 and TRBJ2-2; D may match TRBD1 or TRBD2 (5 bases each). The CDR3 runs to 15 residues. V was clipped by 3 bases and J by 1 base, with 9 bases between them. Germline V gene data show CDR1 as LNHNV and CDR2 as YYDKDF (reference sequence). The CDR3 bases are TGTGCCACCAGCAGCCGGGACCTGAACACCGGGGAGCTGTTTTTT. This sequence encodes CATSSRDLNTGELFF.

This clone was counted a single time. This chain uses TRBV6-1 with TRBJ1-1; D unclear. The V gene lost 5 bases and the J gene lost 1 base, with 5 bases spanning the gap. The CDR3 runs to 12 residues. Germline V gene sequence: CDR1 MNHNS, CDR2 SASEGT. The CDR3 DNA is TGTGCCAGCAGTTTTAGGAACACTGAAGCTTTCTTT. It translates to CASSFRNTEAFF.

This clone showed up just once. In DNA form, the CDR3 reads TGTGCCAGCAGCTTAGCGCCGGGGGGCACCTACGAGCAGTACTTC. This gives the protein CASSLAPGGTYEQYF. This chain connects TRBV7-2 to TRBJ2-7; D possibly corresponds to TRBD2 (7 bases). Looked up from germline, CDR1 is SGHTA and CDR2 is FQGNSA. The V gene lost 0 bases and the J gene lost 2 bases, with 11 bases spanning the gap. The CDR3 runs to 15 residues.

This clone came up a few times. The chain joins TRBV30 to TRBJ2-7; D may be TRBD1 (5 bases). The CDR3 is 14 amino acids. CDR1 is GTSNPN, CDR2 SVGIG, per germline (reference sequence). Trimming stripped 2 bases from V and 2 bases from J, with 13 bases between. The CDR3, as DNA: TGTGCCTGGAGTCTAGGGGTCCGACCCTACGAGCAGTACTTC. Its translation: CAWSLGVRPYEQYF.

A note on this clone: At the DNA level, this CDR3 is encoded by other sequences in the same sample as well. The chain joins TRBV5-4 to TRBJ1-2; D remains unclear. The CDR3 totals 14 residues. The V end was cut by 2 bases, the J end by 0 bases, with 8 bases between. Germline assignment: CDR1 SGHNT and CDR2 YYREEE (reference sequence). CDR3 sequence (DNA): TGTGCCAGCAGCTTAGGTGGAGCTAACTATGGCTACACCTTC. As protein: CASSLGGANYGYTF.

The J gene is TRBJ2-3, the V gene TRBV7-3; D is possibly TRBD2 (5 bases). CDR3 length: 15 amino acids. The V and J ends lost 3 bases and 6 bases respectively, with 16 bases between them. The V gene's germline CDR1 is SGHTA and CDR2 FQGTGA. This CDR3 reads CASSFSPLASDTQYF. Here the CDR3 DNA reads TGTGCCAGCAGCTTCTCGCCCCTAGCTTCCGATACGCAGTATTTT.

This clone was detected once. The chain has TRBV14 and TRBJ2-2; 7 bases align to TRBD2. The CDR3 has 16 residues. Trimming cost V 2 bases and J 4 bases; bases outside gene matches: 7. CDR1 and CDR2 (germline): SGHDN, FVKESK. In DNA form, the CDR3 reads TGTGCCAGCAGCCAACTTGGCGGGAGAAGCACCGGGGAGCTGTTTTTT. It is translated as CASSQLGGRSTGELFF.

The chain carries TRBV7-9 and TRBJ2-1; no definite D call. V lost 10 bases and J lost 5, with 18 bases in between. Germline CDR1 SEHNR, CDR2 FQNEAQ (reference sequence). The CDR3 contains 14 residues. As DNA, the CDR3 is TGTGCCACCCACCCGATAAGGGAAAACAATGAGCAGTTCTTC. Protein product: CATHPIRENNEQFF.

V is TRBV28 and J is TRBJ2-7, with 9 bases aligning to TRBD2. There are 15 residues in the CDR3. Trimming at V came to 9 bases and at J to 0 bases, leaving 9 bases not matched to a gene. CDR1 and CDR2 (germline): MDHEN, SYDVKM. In DNA form, the CDR3 reads TGTGCCAGTAGCTCTGCGGGAGGGCCCTCCTACGAGCAGTACTTC. As protein: CASSSAGGPSYEQYF.

The V and J genes are TRBV29-1 and TRBJ1-2, with 9 bases matching TRBD1. CDR1 and CDR2 from the germline V gene are SQVTM and ANQGSEA. This CDR3 spans 13 amino acids. Trimming at V came to 6 bases and at J to 7 bases, leaving 9 bases not matched to a gene. The CDR3 is CSVGTGSPGGYTF. The CDR3 coding sequence is TGCAGCGTGGGGACAGGGTCCCCTGGTGGCTACACCTTC.

The CDR3, as DNA: TGTGCCAGCAGCCCGGACACCTACTATGGCTACACCTTC. Protein: CASSPDTYYGYTF. The rearrangement joins TRBV11-3 to TRBJ1-2, with D possibly matching TRBD1 (5 bases). Per germline, CDR1 SGHNT and CDR2 YENEEA. The CDR3 is made up of 13 amino acids. V lost 5 bases, J lost 3 bases, and 10 bases lay in between.

This clone was seen once. The rearrangement joins TRBV27 to TRBJ1-2, with 9 bases that match TRBD1. V shed 4 bases and J 3 bases; nucleotides not matched to a gene: 9. The CDR3 contains 16 residues. Germline V gene data show CDR1 as MNHEY and CDR2 as SMNVEV (reference sequence). CDR3 sequence reads: CASSSRDRAGDYGYTF. As DNA, the CDR3 is TGTGCCAGCAGTTCCCGGGACAGGGCGGGGGACTATGGCTACACCTTC.

This chain joins TRBV5-1 and TRBJ2-3, with D possibly being TRBD1 (5 bases). There are 15 residues in the CDR3. From germline, CDR1 is SGHRS and CDR2 YFSETQ. V shed 5 bases and J shed 4 bases, with 17 bases lying between them. CDR3 nucleotides: TGCGCCAGCAGTTCAGGGATCACGCGCGCAGATACGCAGTATTTT. Protein: CASSSGITRADTQYF. Combining the CDR3 with reference TRBV5-1 and TRBJ2-3 gives the whole variable domain KAGVTQTPRYLIKTRGQQVTLSCSPISGHRSVSWYQQTPGQGLQFLFEYFSETQRNKGNFPGRFSGRQFSNSRSEMNVSTLELGDSALYLCASSSGITRADTQYFGPGTRLTVL.

V is TRBV18 and J is TRBJ2-2, with 9 bases identical to TRBD1. This CDR3 comprises 14 residues. Trimming removed 3 bases from V and 8 bases from J; junction bases left unmatched: 4. Germline V gives CDR1 KGHSH, CDR2 LQKENI. The CDR3 DNA reads as TGTGCCAGCTCACCCTGGACAGGGGCTGGGGAGCTGTTTTTT. The encoded protein is CASSPWTGAGELFF.

The chain couples TRBV5-4 to TRBJ2-7; 7 bases line up with TRBD1. The germline gives CDR1 SGHNT, CDR2 YYREEE (reference sequence). V shed 0 bases and J 2 bases; nucleotides not matched to a gene: 5. This CDR3 is 15 amino acids long. The CDR3 sequence is CASSLAGQFAYEQYF. CDR3 bases: TGTGCCAGCAGCTTGGCGGGACAGTTCGCCTACGAGCAGTACTTC.

V is TRBV27 and J is TRBJ1-1; 7 positions match TRBD1. Germline CDR1 MNHEY, CDR2 SMNVEV (reference sequence). Trimming at V came to 6 bases and at J to 5 bases, leaving 9 bases not matched to a gene. This CDR3 is built from 14 residues. CDR3 protein: CASSPRQGRTEAFF. The CDR3 bases are TGTGCCAGCAGCCCTAGACAGGGCCGGACTGAAGCTTTCTTT.

The J gene is TRBJ1-5, the V gene TRBV6-6, with 8 bases that match TRBD1. The CDR3 is 16 residues long. V lost 2 bases to trimming and J lost 7 bases; unmatched junction nucleotides: 10. Germline loops: CDR1 MNHNY, CDR2 SVGAGI (reference sequence). The chain's CDR3 is CASSYPDRGKWQPQHF. The DNA of the CDR3 is TGTGCCAGCAGTTACCCCGACAGGGGAAAGTGGCAGCCCCAGCATTTT.